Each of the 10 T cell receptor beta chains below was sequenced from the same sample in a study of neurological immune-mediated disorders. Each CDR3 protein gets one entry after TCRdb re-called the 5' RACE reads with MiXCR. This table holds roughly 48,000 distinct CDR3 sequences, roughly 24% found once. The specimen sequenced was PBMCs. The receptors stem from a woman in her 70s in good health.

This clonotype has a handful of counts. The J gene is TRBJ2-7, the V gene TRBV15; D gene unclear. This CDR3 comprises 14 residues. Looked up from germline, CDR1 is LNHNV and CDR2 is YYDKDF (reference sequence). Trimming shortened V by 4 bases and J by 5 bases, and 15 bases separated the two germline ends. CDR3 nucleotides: TGTGCCACCAGCATAGGACGGCTAGGCAACGAGCAGTACTTC. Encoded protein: CATSIGRLGNEQYF.

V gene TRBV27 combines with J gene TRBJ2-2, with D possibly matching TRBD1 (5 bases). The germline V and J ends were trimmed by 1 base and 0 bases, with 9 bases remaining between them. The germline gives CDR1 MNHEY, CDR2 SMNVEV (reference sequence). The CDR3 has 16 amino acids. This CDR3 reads CASSLFGRANTGELFF. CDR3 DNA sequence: TGTGCCAGCAGTTTATTTGGCAGGGCGAACACCGGGGAGCTGTTTTTT.

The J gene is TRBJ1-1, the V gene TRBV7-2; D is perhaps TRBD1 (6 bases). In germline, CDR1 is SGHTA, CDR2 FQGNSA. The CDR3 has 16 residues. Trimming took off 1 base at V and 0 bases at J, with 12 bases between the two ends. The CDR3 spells CASSLGTVVVNTEAFF. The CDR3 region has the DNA TGTGCCAGCAGCTTAGGGACAGTCGTTGTGAACACTGAAGCTTTCTTT.

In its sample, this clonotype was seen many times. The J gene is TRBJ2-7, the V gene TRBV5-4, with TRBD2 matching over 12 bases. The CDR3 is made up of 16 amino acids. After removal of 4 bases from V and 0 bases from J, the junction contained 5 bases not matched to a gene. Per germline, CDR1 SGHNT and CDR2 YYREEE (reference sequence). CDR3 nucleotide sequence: TGTGCCAGCAGCCTAGGACTAGCGGGGAGCTCCTACGAGCAGTACTTC. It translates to CASSLGLAGSSYEQYF. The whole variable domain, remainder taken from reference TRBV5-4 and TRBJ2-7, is ETGVTQSPTHLIKTRGQQVTLRCSSQSGHNTVSWYQQALGQGPQFIFQYYREEENGRGNFPPRFSGLQFPNYSSELNVNALELDDSALYLCASSLGLAGSSYEQYFGPGTRLTVT.

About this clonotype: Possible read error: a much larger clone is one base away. CDR3: CASNGPGQGNTEAFF. As DNA, the CDR3 is TGTGCCAGCAATGGACCGGGACAGGGGAACACTGAAGCTTTCTTT. The chain employs TRBV6-6 and TRBJ1-1; 9 positions match TRBD1. V lost 7 bases and J lost 1; bases outside the gene matches: 7. In germline, CDR1 is MNHNY, CDR2 SVGAGI (reference sequence). The CDR3 consists of 15 residues.

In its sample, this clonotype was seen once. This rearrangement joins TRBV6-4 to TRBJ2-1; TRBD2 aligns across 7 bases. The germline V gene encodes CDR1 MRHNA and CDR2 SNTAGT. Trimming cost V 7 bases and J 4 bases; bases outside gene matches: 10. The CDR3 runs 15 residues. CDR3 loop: CASTGQRGQYNEQFF. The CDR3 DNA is TGTGCCAGCACTGGGCAGCGGGGCCAATACAATGAGCAGTTCTTC.

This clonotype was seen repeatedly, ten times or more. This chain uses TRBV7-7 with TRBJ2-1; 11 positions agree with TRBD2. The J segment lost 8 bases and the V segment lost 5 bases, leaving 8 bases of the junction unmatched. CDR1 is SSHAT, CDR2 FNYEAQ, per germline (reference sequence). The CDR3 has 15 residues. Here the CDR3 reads CASSNGLAGTDEQFF. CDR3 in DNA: TGTGCCAGCAGCAATGGACTAGCGGGTACAGATGAGCAGTTCTTC.

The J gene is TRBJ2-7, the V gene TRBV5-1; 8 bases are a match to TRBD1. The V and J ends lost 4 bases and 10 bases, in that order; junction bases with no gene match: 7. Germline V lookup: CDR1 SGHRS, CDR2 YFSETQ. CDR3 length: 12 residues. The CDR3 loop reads CASSGDRSYQYF. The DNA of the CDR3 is TGCGCCAGCAGCGGGGACAGGTCTTACCAGTACTTC.

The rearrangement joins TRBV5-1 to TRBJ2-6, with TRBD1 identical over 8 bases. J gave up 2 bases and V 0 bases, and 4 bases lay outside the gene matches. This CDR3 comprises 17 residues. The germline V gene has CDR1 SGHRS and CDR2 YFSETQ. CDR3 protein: CASSLVVTGAGANVLTF. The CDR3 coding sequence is TGCGCCAGCAGCTTGGTAGTGACAGGGGCTGGGGCCAACGTCCTGACTTTC.

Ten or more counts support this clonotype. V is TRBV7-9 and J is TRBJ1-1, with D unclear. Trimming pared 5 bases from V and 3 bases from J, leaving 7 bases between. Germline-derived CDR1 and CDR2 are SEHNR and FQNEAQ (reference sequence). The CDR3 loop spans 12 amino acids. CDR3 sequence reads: CASSPPHTEAFF. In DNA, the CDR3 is TGTGCCAGCAGCCCCCCCCACACTGAAGCTTTCTTT.